This T cell receptor (beta chain) was identified during a study of blood T cell repertoires in COVID-19. The wider study: T cells, B-cell-depleted T cells, or PBMCs supplied cDNA or gDNA.

Sequencing was performed with immunoSEQ multiplex PCR; in TCRdb, only in-frame clones are kept and a portion is missing. The sample lists about 200,000 clones; 75% to 90% were seen once. V lost 5 bases and J lost 5, with 27 bases in between. Germline CDR1 reads SGHVS; CDR2 reads FQNEAQ. CDR3 length: 18 amino acids. The material sequenced was PBMCs or T cells enriched from blood (not recorded which). This chain connects TRBV7-8 to TRBJ1-1; D not certain. The clonotype was recovered from a middle-aged man who had recovered from COVID-19. CDR3 sequence reads: CASSTPRMSGRGMTEAFF. The CDR3 nucleotides are TGTGCCAGCAGCACCCCCAGGATGAGCGGGCGTGGGATGACTGAAGCTTTCTTT. The whole variable domain, remainder taken from reference TRBV7-8 and TRBJ1-1, is GAGVSQSPRYKVAKRGQDVALRCDPISGHVSLFWYQQALGQGPEFLTYFQNEAQLDKSGLPSDRFFAERPEGSVSTLKIQRTQQEDSAVYLCASSTPRMSGRGMTEAFFGQGTRLTVV.